This TCR beta chain stems from a study of cytotoxic CD8 clonotypes in ibrutinib-treated CLL. The method was immunoSEQ multiplex PCR; TCRdb's version includes in-frame clones alone and lacks a portion of them. Of fewer than 150,000 clones in the sample, approximately 81% were seen once. Trimming removed 7 bases at V and 1 base at J, with 14 bases between. The germline V gene encodes CDR1 MNHNY and CDR2 SVGAGI (reference sequence). This CDR3 is built from 15 residues. Sample: PBMCs, taken after 24 months of ibrutinib treatment. The chain links TRBV6-6 to TRBJ1-5, with D possibly being TRBD1 (6 bases). The sequence derives from a human donor with chronic lymphocytic leukemia. The CDR3 nucleotides are TGTGCCAGCATCCAGTCCGGACAGAGCAATCAGCCCCAGCATTTT. Translated: CASIQSGQSNQPQHF.